What follows are 27 T cell receptor beta chains derived from one specimen sequenced in a study of T cell changes during pregnancy in multiple sclerosis. Here immunoSEQ multiplex PCR was the method, and the copy in TCRdb shows in-frame clones only, minus some. The sample yields 50,000 to 55,000 clones, over 90% seen once. Source: CD4+ T cells from peripheral blood mononuclear cells, taken in the third trimester of pregnancy. Every receptor here comes from a female donor with multiple sclerosis, enrolled in a pregnancy study.

This chain connects TRBV13 to TRBJ2-1; 7 bases map to TRBD2. Unmatched junction bases numbered 3, after V lost 8 bases and J lost 5 bases. This CDR3 has 12 residues. Germline V gene data show CDR1 as PRHDT and CDR2 as FYEKMQ (reference sequence). Here the CDR3 DNA reads TGTGCCAGCGGGGGGGGAAACAATGAGCAGTTCTTC. Protein product: CASGGGNNEQFF.

The CDR3 sequence: CASSQEVVGSRYEQYF. The CDR3 DNA follows: TGCGCCAGCAGCCAAGAAGTGGTCGGGAGCCGCTACGAGCAGTACTTC. This sequence joins TRBV4-1 and TRBJ2-7; TRBD2 is a possible D gene (6 bases). V lost 0 bases to trimming and J lost 3 bases, with 15 bases between them. This CDR3 is built from 16 residues. CDR1 and CDR2 (germline): MGHRA, YSYEKL.

This chain joins TRBV9 and TRBJ1-1; no clear D gene. This CDR3 is built from 14 residues. V lost 0 bases, J lost 0 bases, and 6 bases lay in between. From germline, CDR1 is SGDLS and CDR2 YYNGEE. CDR3 coding DNA: TGTGCCAGCAGCGTAGGGCCGATGAACACTGAAGCTTTCTTT. Protein product: CASSVGPMNTEAFF.

The CDR3 here is CASRIRVQGEKLFF. The CDR3 DNA is TGTGCCAGCCGGATCAGGGTCCAGGGGGAAAAACTGTTTTTT. V gene TRBV2 combines with J gene TRBJ1-4; tentatively, D is TRBD1 (6 bases). The germline V and J ends were trimmed by 8 bases and 8 bases, with 18 bases remaining between them. CDR1 SNHLY and CDR2 FYNNEI come from the germline V gene. This CDR3 has 14 amino acids.

The rearrangement links TRBV10-3 to TRBJ2-1; 9 bases match TRBD2. The length of the CDR3 is 17 residues. V shed 3 bases and J 6 bases; nucleotides not matched to a gene: 12. Germline V gene sequence: CDR1 ENHRY, CDR2 SYGVKD. The CDR3 bases are TGTGCCATCAGTGATTCTGATTCAGGACTAGCGCGCAATGAGCAGTTCTTC. Amino acids: CAISDSDSGLARNEQFF.

This chain connects TRBV4-1 to TRBJ1-2; a weak D match, TRBD1 (6 bases). The CDR3 totals 15 residues. Germline assignment: CDR1 MGHRA and CDR2 YSYEKL. Trimming took 1 base from V and 4 from J, leaving 13 bases between them. The CDR3 here is CASSQGGQAIYGYTF. CDR3 nucleotide sequence: TGCGCCAGCAGCCAAGGGGGGCAGGCGATCTATGGCTACACCTTC.

The J gene is TRBJ2-1, the V gene TRBV7-9, with D perhaps matching TRBD2 (5 bases). Looked up from germline, CDR1 is SEHNR and CDR2 is FQNEAQ (reference sequence). The CDR3 loop spans 17 amino acids. V gave up 1 base and J gave up 5 bases, with 18 bases separating them. CDR3 loop: CASSLGLTPTLHNEQFF. CDR3 sequence (DNA): TGTGCCAGCAGCTTAGGACTAACCCCAACCCTACACAATGAGCAGTTCTTC.

V and J are TRBV30 and TRBJ2-7; 9 bases are a match to TRBD1. CDR3 length: 13 residues. The trim removed 2 bases at V and 4 bases at J, leaving 3 bases unmatched. CDR1 is GTSNPN and CDR2 is SVGIG in the germline V gene (reference sequence). In DNA, the CDR3 is TGTGCCTGGAGTCTGGACAGGGGTTACGAGCAGTACTTC. Translation gives CAWSLDRGYEQYF.

The chain has TRBV5-4 and TRBJ2-3; TRBD2 aligns across 8 bases. The CDR3 is made up of 15 amino acids. V lost 4 bases, J lost 0 bases, and 4 bases stayed unmatched. Germline lookup yields CDR1 SGHNT and CDR2 YYREEE (reference sequence). CDR3 protein: CASSQRERSTDTQYF. In DNA form, the CDR3 reads TGTGCCAGCAGCCAGCGGGAGAGAAGCACAGATACGCAGTATTTT.

This chain joins TRBV9 and TRBJ2-5; weak D call: TRBD2 (6 bases). The CDR3 extends over 14 amino acids. Germline CDR1 reads SGDLS; CDR2 reads YYNGEE. V shed 0 bases and J shed 3 bases, with 9 bases lying between them. This CDR3 reads CASSVGSGEETQYF. The CDR3 DNA follows: TGTGCCAGCAGCGTAGGTTCGGGAGAAGAGACCCAGTACTTC.

The genes are TRBV19 and TRBJ2-5; tentatively, D is TRBD1 (6 bases). Trimming removed 4 bases at V and 4 bases at J, with 19 bases between. This CDR3 is built from 16 residues. Germline V gives CDR1 LNHDA, CDR2 SQIVND (reference sequence). This chain's CDR3 is CASSKGSSVGGETQYF. The CDR3 DNA reads TGTGCCAGTAGTAAGGGGTCCTCCGTAGGGGGAGAGACCCAGTACTTC.

This chain uses TRBV7-3 with TRBJ2-1; a possible D gene is TRBD1 (6 bases). Germline V gene data show CDR1 as SGHTA and CDR2 as FQGTGA. The CDR3 has 13 residues. V dropped 4 bases and J dropped 7 bases, with 11 bases sitting between them. CDR3 amino acids: CASSSGHLNEQFF. The CDR3 DNA reads TGTGCCAGCAGCTCGGGACACCTTAATGAGCAGTTCTTC.

The chain is built from TRBV10-3 and TRBJ1-4; 11 bases match TRBD1. This CDR3 contains 16 residues. Trimming took 0 bases from V and 7 from J; bases not matched to a gene: 4. Germline V lookup: CDR1 ENHRY, CDR2 SYGVKD. This CDR3 reads CAISESGQGAFEKLFF. The CDR3 DNA follows: TGTGCCATCAGTGAGTCCGGACAGGGGGCCTTTGAAAAACTGTTTTTT.

The rearrangement joins TRBV6-5 to TRBJ1-2; possible D gene TRBD1, 6 bases. Germline CDR1 reads MNHEY; CDR2 reads SVGAGI. Trimming cost V 7 bases and J 5 bases, with 17 bases left between them. The CDR3 sequence is 14 residues long. The chain's CDR3 is CASTDRLGPYGYTF. In DNA, the CDR3 is TGTGCCAGCACCGACAGGCTGGGACCATATGGCTACACCTTC.

The rearrangement uses TRBV5-1 and TRBJ1-6; 7 nucleotides match TRBD1. V lost 0 bases, J lost 0 bases, and 6 bases stayed unmatched. This CDR3 is built from 18 residues. Germline V gene lookup returns CDR1 SGHRS and CDR2 YFSETQ. The DNA of the CDR3 is TGCGCCAGCAGCTTGGAAGGGACAGCGAACTCCTATAATTCACCCCTCCACTTT. It translates to CASSLEGTANSYNSPLHF.

The table lists this clone with a count of one. This chain links TRBV5-1 with TRBJ2-3, with 7 bases fitting TRBD1. V lost 1 base to trimming and J lost 5 bases; unmatched junction nucleotides: 10. This CDR3 is 16 amino acids long. In germline, CDR1 is SGHRS, CDR2 YFSETQ. This chain's CDR3 is CASSLRIGGQIDTQYF. The CDR3 DNA sequence: TGCGCCAGCAGCTTGCGGATTGGGGGACAGATAGATACGCAGTATTTT. The complete variable domain, with remaining parts taken from reference TRBV5-1 and TRBJ2-3, reads KAGVTQTPRYLIKTRGQQVTLSCSPISGHRSVSWYQQTPGQGLQFLFEYFSETQRNKGNFPGRFSGRQFSNSRSEMNVSTLELGDSALYLCASSLRIGGQIDTQYFGPGTRLTVL.

A word on this clone: The junction shows a germline mismatch at one end, possibly a read error. This chain uses TRBV6-5 with TRBJ1-3, with 10 bases fitting TRBD1. Germline CDR1 reads MNHEY; CDR2 reads SVGAGI. This CDR3 is 14 amino acids long. CDR3 coding DNA: TGTGCCAGCAGTTTCCGACAGGGGGCAAGTTTGACGCTTTTT. As protein: CASSFRQGASLTLF.

The chain uses TRBV19 and TRBJ2-7; maybe TRBD1 (6 bases). The V end lost 4 bases, the J end lost 1 base, and 8 bases lay between the germline ends. Per the germline V gene, CDR1 is LNHDA and CDR2 is SQIVND (reference sequence). The CDR3 consists of 13 residues. DNA for the CDR3: TGTGCCAGTAGTACTCAGGGGTCCTACGAGCAGTACTTC. Protein: CASSTQGSYEQYF.

The rearrangement uses TRBV19 and TRBJ2-7; D uncertain. CDR3 size: 17 residues. The V gene's germline CDR1 is LNHDA and CDR2 SQIVND (reference sequence). Trimming shortened V by 3 bases and J by 2 bases, and 20 bases separated the two germline ends. In nucleotides, the CDR3 is TGTGCCAGTAGTATCGTCGGCACCGGGTTTGCCCCCTACGAGCAGTACTTC. Its translation: CASSIVGTGFAPYEQYF.

This chain uses TRBV4-1 with TRBJ1-3, with D unresolved. Looked up from germline, CDR1 is MGHRA and CDR2 is YSYEKL. Trimming removed 1 base at V and 0 bases at J, with 7 bases between. This CDR3 has 15 amino acids. The CDR3 DNA follows: TGCGCCAGCAGCCAAGTGCGTACCTCTGGAAACACCATATATTTT. Amino acid sequence: CASSQVRTSGNTIYF.

The chain links TRBV20-1 to TRBJ2-3; D may be TRBD1 (5 bases). Germline V gene data show CDR1 as DFQATT and CDR2 as SNEGSKA (reference sequence). The CDR3 loop spans 10 amino acids. Trimming took 3 bases from V and 7 from J, leaving 5 bases between them. The CDR3 loop is CSARDNTQYF. The DNA for the CDR3 is TGCAGTGCTAGGGACAATACGCAGTATTTT.

This rearrangement joins TRBV6-1 to TRBJ1-1, with 7 bases identical to TRBD1. CDR3 size: 12 residues. V shed 8 bases and J 4 bases; nucleotides not matched to a gene: 4. In germline, CDR1 is MNHNS, CDR2 SASEGT. CDR3 nucleotide sequence: TGTGCCAGCTTACAGGGGTTCACTGAAGCTTTCTTT. It is translated as CASLQGFTEAFF.

This clone was seen a few times. The chain is built from TRBV11-2 and TRBJ2-4; D perhaps matches TRBD2 (6 bases). There are 14 residues in the CDR3. Germline V gene lookup returns CDR1 SGHAT and CDR2 FQNNGV. V was trimmed by 5 bases and J by 5 bases, leaving 13 bases between them. Written as DNA, the CDR3 is TGTGCCAGCAGCCCCGGGGGAACTGAAAACATTCAGTACTTC. It is translated as CASSPGGTENIQYF.

The chain combines TRBV11-2 with TRBJ2-7; 7 nucleotides line up with TRBD1. Losses at the gene ends were 0 bases for V and 2 bases for J; bases not matched to a gene: 1. The CDR3 totals 14 residues. Germline V gives CDR1 SGHAT, CDR2 FQNNGV. The CDR3 is CASSLEGQTYEQYF. For the CDR3, the DNA is TGTGCCAGCAGCTTAGAGGGACAGACCTACGAGCAGTACTTC.

The chain employs TRBV7-9 and TRBJ2-5; 9 nucleotides line up with TRBD2. Germline CDR1 is SEHNR and CDR2 is FQNEAQ (reference sequence). The CDR3 extends over 15 amino acids. Unmatched junction bases numbered 11, after V lost 8 bases and J lost 4 bases. The CDR3 here is CASCQGGGASETQYF. For the CDR3, the DNA is TGTGCCAGCTGTCAGGGCGGGGGGGCCTCAGAGACCCAGTACTTC. The complete variable domain, with remaining parts taken from reference TRBV7-9 and TRBJ2-5, reads DTGVSQNPRHKITKRGQNVTFRCDPISEHNRLYWYRQTLGQGPEFLTYFQNEAQLEKSRLLSDRFSAERPKGSFSTLEIQRTEQGDSAMYLCASCQGGGASETQYFGPGTRLLVL.

J is TRBJ1-5 and V is TRBV2; D is unresolved. V was trimmed by 5 bases and J by 0 bases, leaving 8 bases between them. Per the germline V gene, CDR1 is SNHLY and CDR2 is FYNNEI. The CDR3 totals 14 residues. CDR3 in amino acids: CASSSDGSNQPQHF. The CDR3 nucleotides read TGTGCCAGCAGTAGCGACGGTAGCAATCAGCCCCAGCATTTT.

The chain is built from TRBV6-5 and TRBJ1-1; TRBD1 aligns across 8 bases. The J segment lost 3 bases and the V segment lost 6 bases, leaving 6 bases of the junction unmatched. The germline CDR1 and CDR2 sequences are MNHEY and SVGAGI. The length of the CDR3 is 14 residues. CDR3 DNA sequence: TGTGCCAGCAGCGCAGGGGGCGCGGACACTGAAGCTTTCTTT. It encodes CASSAGGADTEAFF.